This is a list of T cell receptor beta chains from one sample in a study of cytotoxic CD8 clonotypes in ibrutinib-treated CLL. Clones were read by immunoSEQ multiplex PCR, and TCRdb kept only the in-frame ones, dropping some. Among roughly 24,000 clones, roughly 68% were seen once, and the ten largest hold around 28%. The specimen was PBMCs, collected after 24 months of ibrutinib treatment. These receptors were collected from a human donor with chronic lymphocytic leukemia. CDR3s leave out the opening cysteine and the closing phenylalanine or tryptophan.

V gene,CDR3 protein
TRBV9,ASSPQVSSYEQY
TRBV5-1,ASSPATSGGVLDTQY
TRBV2,ASTTQGSNTEAF
TRBV19,ASSPRAAGGYGYT
TRBV2,ASSVGRNTGELF
TRBV5-6,ASSLSAGNTIY
TRBV10-1,ASSGTSTEAF
TRBV19,ASSNMGQGSSYEQY
TRBV7-6,ASSFSEGGTEAF
TRBV28,ASSYLFGDRGTEAF
TRBV5-1,ASRGNSYNSPLH
TRBV11-2,ASSSSTGSTGNTIY
TRBV2,ASSLQAGTYEQY
TRBV6-5,ASNQDPGQPQH
TRBV7-9,ASSFDFGDMNTEAF
TRBV21-1,ASSSRPTSGSPQETQY
TRBV2,ASSGNREKLF
TRBV7-3,ASSLQFLWYKGPSGELF
TRBV19,ASSIGGGTTEAF
TRBV29-1,SVVRWTGSDEQF
TRBV25-1,ASSESVTQY
TRBV11-2,ASSPLGDSYNEQF
TRBV4-1,ASSQPTEKYNSPLH
TRBV19,ASSKVGVSDTEAF
TRBV10-3,AIRGDSGRREAF
TRBV19,ASSKNRQGHSTDTQY
TRBV27,ASSSWGGETQY
TRBV5-6,ASSTGPLMGGYT
TRBV18,ASSTQRLLSYNEQF
TRBV27,ASRGGAGLEQDTQY
TRBV5-6,ASSLAGGTGELF
TRBV5-1,ASSLVYTQETQY
TRBV27,ATPDRGGNTIY
TRBV25-1,ASSETGNDQPQH
TRBV27,ASRASNQPQH
TRBV2,ATGAAF
TRBV11-2,ASSLLAGANTGELF
TRBV21-1,ANNRAGANVLT
TRBV5-6,ASSKGGFNEQY
TRBV5-1,ASSSGRVAEAF
TRBV4-1,ASSQDIAGQLPFPEQY
TRBV18,ASSPLGGGAYNEQF
TRBV2,ASRHPGLRSGNTIY
TRBV2,ASSEAETGGYGTEAF
TRBV7-9,ASSLVTRHEQY
TRBV5-6,ASSSPGQGLYEQY
TRBV7-9,ASSSADTQY
TRBV29-1,SVATEENYGYT
TRBV7-9,ASSPPWTGGAETQY
TRBV27,ASSFGGGGTEAF
TRBV5-1,ASSSGMVAF
TRBV14,ASSPGQIASTDTQY
TRBV5-1,ASSPTGTGVNYGYT
TRBV10-3,AISESQGTYYGYT
TRBV7-8,ASSSRGLYGTGELF